Below are 5 T cell receptor beta chains sequenced from a single sample in a study of beta chain features in type 1 diabetes. Findings and limits, study-wide: Among all four CD4+ subsets, Type 1 diabetes patients had TCRB CDR3s that were moderately but significantly shorter.

Since all of the isolated RNA was reverse transcribed, expressed TCRB transcripts were what got sequenced. The protocol was immunoSEQ multiplex PCR, while the TCRdb copy is restricted to in-frame clones and leaves out a portion. The sample lists roughly 230,000 clones, about 11% occurring once. These receptors' targets are unknown. The sequencing input was naive CD4+ T cells from blood. The receptors were sampled from a man aged 30 to 39 with type 1 diabetes.

As to this clone: Within the sample, other DNA sequences also encode this same CDR3. The chain recombines TRBV5-1 with TRBJ1-5; D remains ambiguous. The CDR3 is made up of 12 amino acids. The germline CDR1 and CDR2 sequences are SGHRS and YFSETQ. The V and J ends lost 4 bases and 7 bases respectively, with 9 bases between them. In DNA form, the CDR3 reads TGCGCCAGCAGCCTCGACGGGCAGCCCCAGCATTTT. This translates into CASSLDGQPQHF.

The genes are TRBV4-3 and TRBJ1-1, with 7 bases identical to TRBD1. This CDR3 spans 14 amino acids. The V segment lost 2 bases and the J segment 10 bases; nucleotides outside the gene matches: 10. The germline V gene has CDR1 LGHNA and CDR2 YSLEER. The CDR3 sequence is CASSQHRGDAGAFF. Written as DNA, the CDR3 is TGCGCCAGCAGCCAACACAGGGGTGACGCAGGAGCTTTCTTT.

The chain links TRBV11-2 to TRBJ2-3, with D perhaps TRBD1 (5 bases). V lost 0 bases and J 12 bases, leaving 10 bases between the germline ends. In germline, CDR1 is SGHAT, CDR2 FQNNGV. The CDR3 loop spans 12 amino acids. In nucleotides, the CDR3 is TGTGCCAGCAGCTTAGAGGCAGGGTCTCAGTATTTT. Its translation: CASSLEAGSQYF.

This clone was counted a few times. The rearrangement joins TRBV5-4 to TRBJ2-7; 9 positions agree with TRBD1. CDR3 length: 12 residues. CDR1 is SGHNT, CDR2 YYREEE, per germline (reference sequence). The ends lost 3 bases at V and 12 bases at J; junction bases unmatched: 7. Written as DNA, the CDR3 is TGTGCCAGCAGCTGGCCGGGACAGGGAATGTACTTC. It yields the protein CASSWPGQGMYF.

The rearrangement links TRBV5-1 to TRBJ2-7; TRBD1 agrees at 7 bases. The germline gives CDR1 SGHRS, CDR2 YFSETQ. The CDR3 runs to 15 residues. V was clipped by 4 bases and J by 0 bases; unmatched bases: 7. CDR3 bases: TGCGCCAGCAGCGAGGGACAGTCCAGCTCCTACGAGCAGTACTTC. Translated: CASSEGQSSSYEQYF.